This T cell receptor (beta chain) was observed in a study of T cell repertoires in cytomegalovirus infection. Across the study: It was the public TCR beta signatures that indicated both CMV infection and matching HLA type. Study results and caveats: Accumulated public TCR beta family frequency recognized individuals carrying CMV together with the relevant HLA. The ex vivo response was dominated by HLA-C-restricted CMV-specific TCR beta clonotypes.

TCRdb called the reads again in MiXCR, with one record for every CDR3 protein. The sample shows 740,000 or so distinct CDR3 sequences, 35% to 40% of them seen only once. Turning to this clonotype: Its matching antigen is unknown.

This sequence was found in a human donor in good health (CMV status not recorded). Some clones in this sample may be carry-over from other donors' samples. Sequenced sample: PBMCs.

This CDR3 reads CASKVGEGQGPYEQYF. CDR3 DNA: TGTGCCAGCAAGGTTGGGGAAGGACAGGGACCATACGAGCAGTACTTC. This rearrangement joins TRBV6-5 to TRBJ2-7, with TRBD1 matching over 8 bases. Losses at the gene ends were 7 bases for V and 4 bases for J; bases not matched to a gene: 15. Germline CDR1 reads MNHEY; CDR2 reads SVGAGI. The CDR3 totals 16 residues.